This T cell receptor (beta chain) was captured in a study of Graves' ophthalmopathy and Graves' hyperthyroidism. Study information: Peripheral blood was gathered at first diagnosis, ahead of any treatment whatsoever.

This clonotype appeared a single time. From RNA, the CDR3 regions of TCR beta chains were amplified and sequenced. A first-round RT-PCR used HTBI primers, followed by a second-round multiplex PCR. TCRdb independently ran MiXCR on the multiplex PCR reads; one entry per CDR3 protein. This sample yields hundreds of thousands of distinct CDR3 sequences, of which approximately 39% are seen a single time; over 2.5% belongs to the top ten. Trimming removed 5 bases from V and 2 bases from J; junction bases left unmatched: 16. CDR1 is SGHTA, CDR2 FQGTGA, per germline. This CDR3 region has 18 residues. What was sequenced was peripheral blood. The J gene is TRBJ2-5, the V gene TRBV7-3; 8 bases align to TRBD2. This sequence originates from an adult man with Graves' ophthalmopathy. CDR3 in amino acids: CASSPPGTGGARQETQYF. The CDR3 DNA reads TGTGCCAGCAGCCCCCCCGGCACCGGGGGGGCTAGGCAAGAGACCCAGTACTTC.